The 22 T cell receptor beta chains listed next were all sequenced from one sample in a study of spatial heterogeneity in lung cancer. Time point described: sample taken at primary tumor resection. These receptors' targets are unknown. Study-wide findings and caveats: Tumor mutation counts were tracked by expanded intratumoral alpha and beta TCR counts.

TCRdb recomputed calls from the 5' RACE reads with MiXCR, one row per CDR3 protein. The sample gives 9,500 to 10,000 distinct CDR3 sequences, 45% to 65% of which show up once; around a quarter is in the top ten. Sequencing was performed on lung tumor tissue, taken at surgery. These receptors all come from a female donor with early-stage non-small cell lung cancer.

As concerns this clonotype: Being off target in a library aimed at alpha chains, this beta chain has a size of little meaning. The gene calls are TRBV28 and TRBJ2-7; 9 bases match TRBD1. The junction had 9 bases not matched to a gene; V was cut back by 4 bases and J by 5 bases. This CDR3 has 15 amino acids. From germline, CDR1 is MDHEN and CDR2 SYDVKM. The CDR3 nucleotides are TGTGCCAGCAGTTCCTTAGGGACAGGGATCCACGAGCAGTACTTC. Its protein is CASSSLGTGIHEQYF.

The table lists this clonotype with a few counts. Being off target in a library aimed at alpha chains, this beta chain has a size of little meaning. CDR3 in amino acids: CASRPFETANSPLHF. The CDR3, as DNA: TGTGCCAGCAGGCCCTTCGAAACAGCGAATTCACCCCTCCACTTT. J is TRBJ1-6 and V is TRBV27; D unclear. Germline CDR1 reads MNHEY; CDR2 reads SMNVEV (reference sequence). This CDR3 comprises 15 residues. V was cut by 6 bases and J by 7 bases, with 16 bases left in between.

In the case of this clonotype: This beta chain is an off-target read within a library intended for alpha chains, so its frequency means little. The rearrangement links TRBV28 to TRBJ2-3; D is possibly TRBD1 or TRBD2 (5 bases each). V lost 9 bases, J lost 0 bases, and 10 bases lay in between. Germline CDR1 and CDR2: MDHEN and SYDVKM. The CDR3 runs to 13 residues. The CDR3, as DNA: TGTGCCAGTAGGGGACCTAGCACAGATACGCAGTATTTT. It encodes CASRGPSTDTQYF. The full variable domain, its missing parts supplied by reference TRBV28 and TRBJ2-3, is DVKVTQSSRYLVKRTGEKVFLECVQDMDHENMFWYRQDPGLGLRLIYFSYDVKMKEKGDIPEGYSVSREKKERFSLILESASTNQTSMYLCASRGPSTDTQYFGPGTRLTVL.

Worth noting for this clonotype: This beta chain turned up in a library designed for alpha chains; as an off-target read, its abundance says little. The CDR3 region is CSARDPLAGGYNEQFF. CDR3 bases: TGCAGTGCTAGAGATCCACTAGCGGGAGGGTACAATGAGCAGTTCTTC. The chain links TRBV20-1 to TRBJ2-1; 13 bases fit TRBD2. The CDR3 contains 16 residues. Unmatched junction bases numbered 3, after V lost 0 bases and J lost 4 bases. CDR1 is DFQATT and CDR2 is SNEGSKA in the germline V gene (reference sequence).

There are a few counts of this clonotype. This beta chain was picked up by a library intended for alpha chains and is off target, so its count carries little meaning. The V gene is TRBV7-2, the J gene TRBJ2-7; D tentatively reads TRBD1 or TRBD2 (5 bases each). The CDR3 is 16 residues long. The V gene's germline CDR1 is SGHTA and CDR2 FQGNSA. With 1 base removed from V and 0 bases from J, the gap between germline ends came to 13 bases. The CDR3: CASSLGGSSVSYEQYF. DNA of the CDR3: TGTGCCAGCAGCTTAGGGGGGAGTAGCGTCTCCTACGAGCAGTACTTC.

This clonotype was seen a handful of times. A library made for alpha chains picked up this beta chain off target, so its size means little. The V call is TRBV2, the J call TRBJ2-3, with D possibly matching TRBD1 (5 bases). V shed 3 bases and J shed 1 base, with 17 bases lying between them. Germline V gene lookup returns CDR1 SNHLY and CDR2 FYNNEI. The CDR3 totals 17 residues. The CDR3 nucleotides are TGTGCCAGCAGTGAGATAAACAGGAAAGGCGGCACAGATACGCAGTATTTT. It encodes CASSEINRKGGTDTQYF. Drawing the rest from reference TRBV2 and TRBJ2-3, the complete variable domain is EPEVTQTPSHQVTQMGQEVILRCVPISNHLYFYWYRQILGQKVEFLVSFYNNEISEKSEIFDDQFSVERPDGSNFTLKIRSTKLEDSAMYFCASSEINRKGGTDTQYFGPGTRLTVL.

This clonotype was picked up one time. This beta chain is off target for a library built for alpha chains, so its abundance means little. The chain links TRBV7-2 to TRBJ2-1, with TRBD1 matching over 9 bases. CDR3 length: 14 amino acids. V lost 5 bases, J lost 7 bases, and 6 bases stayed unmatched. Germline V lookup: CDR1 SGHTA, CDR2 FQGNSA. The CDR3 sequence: CASSPGTGRNEQFF. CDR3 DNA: TGTGCCAGCAGCCCCGGGACAGGGAGGAATGAGCAGTTCTTC.

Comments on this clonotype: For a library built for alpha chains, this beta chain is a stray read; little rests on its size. The DNA of the CDR3 is TGTGCCAGCTCACCACGGGCCGGGGGCGATGAGCAGTTCTTC. Amino acid sequence: CASSPRAGGDEQFF. V usage is TRBV18 and J usage is TRBJ2-1, with D tentatively TRBD1 or TRBD2 (6 bases each). CDR1 KGHSH and CDR2 LQKENI come from the germline V gene. Trimming removed 1 base at V and 8 bases at J, with 12 bases between. This CDR3 spans 14 amino acids. The full variable domain, its missing parts supplied by reference TRBV18 and TRBJ2-1, is NAGVMQNPRHLVRRRGQEARLRCSPMKGHSHVYWYRQLPEEGLKFMVYLQKENIIDESGMPKERFSAEFPKEGPSILRIQQVVRGDSAAYFCASSPRAGGDEQFFGPGTRLTVL.

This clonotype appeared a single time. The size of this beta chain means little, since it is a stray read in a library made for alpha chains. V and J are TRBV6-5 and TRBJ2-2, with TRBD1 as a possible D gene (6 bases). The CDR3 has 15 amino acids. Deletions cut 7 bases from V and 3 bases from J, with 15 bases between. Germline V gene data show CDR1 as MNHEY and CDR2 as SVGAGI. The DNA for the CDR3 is TGTGCCAGCACCAACTCGGGACACTACACCGGGGAGCTGTTTTTT. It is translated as CASTNSGHYTGELFF.

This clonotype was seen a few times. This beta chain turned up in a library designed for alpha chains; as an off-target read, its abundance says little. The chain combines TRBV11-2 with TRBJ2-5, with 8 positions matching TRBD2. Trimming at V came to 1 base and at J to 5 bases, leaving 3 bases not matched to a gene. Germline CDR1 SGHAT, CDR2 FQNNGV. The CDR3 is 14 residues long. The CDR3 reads CASSLAGLGETQYF. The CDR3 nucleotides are TGTGCCAGCAGCTTAGCGGGACTAGGGGAGACCCAGTACTTC.

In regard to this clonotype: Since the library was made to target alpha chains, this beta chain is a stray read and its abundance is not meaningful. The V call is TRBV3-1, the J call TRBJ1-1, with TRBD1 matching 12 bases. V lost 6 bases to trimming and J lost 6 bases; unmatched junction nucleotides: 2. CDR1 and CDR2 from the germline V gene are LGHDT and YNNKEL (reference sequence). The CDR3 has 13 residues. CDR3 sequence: CASRGTGGAEAFF. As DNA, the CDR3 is TGTGCCAGCAGGGGGACAGGGGGCGCTGAAGCTTTCTTT.

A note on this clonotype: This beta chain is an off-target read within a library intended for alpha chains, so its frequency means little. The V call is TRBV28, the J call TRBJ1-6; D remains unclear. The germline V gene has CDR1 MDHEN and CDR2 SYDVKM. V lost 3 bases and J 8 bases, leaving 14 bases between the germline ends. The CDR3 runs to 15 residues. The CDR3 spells CASSLDGYIDSPLHF. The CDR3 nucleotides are TGTGCCAGCAGTTTGGACGGGTATATAGATTCACCCCTCCACTTT.

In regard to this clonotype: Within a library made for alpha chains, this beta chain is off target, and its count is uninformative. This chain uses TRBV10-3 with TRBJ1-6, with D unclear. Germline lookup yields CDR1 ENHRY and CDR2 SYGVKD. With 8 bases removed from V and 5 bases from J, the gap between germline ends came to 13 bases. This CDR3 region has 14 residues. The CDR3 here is CAIEVPGNNSPLHF. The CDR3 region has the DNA TGTGCCATCGAGGTACCAGGAAATAATTCACCCCTCCACTTT.

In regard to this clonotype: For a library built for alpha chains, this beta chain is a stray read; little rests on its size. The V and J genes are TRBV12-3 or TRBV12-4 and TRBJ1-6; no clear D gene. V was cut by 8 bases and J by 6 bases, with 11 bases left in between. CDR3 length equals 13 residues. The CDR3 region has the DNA TGTGCCAGCTCGCGGGTTCTTAATTCACCCCTCCACTTT. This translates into CASSRVLNSPLHF.

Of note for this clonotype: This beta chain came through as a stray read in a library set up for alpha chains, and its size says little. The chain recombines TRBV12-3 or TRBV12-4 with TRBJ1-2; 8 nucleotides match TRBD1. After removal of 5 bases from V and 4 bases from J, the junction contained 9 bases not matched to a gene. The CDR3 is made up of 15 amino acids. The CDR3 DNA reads TGTGCCAGCAGTCGTAGCCCGGGACAGGTCTATGGCTACACCTTC. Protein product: CASSRSPGQVYGYTF.

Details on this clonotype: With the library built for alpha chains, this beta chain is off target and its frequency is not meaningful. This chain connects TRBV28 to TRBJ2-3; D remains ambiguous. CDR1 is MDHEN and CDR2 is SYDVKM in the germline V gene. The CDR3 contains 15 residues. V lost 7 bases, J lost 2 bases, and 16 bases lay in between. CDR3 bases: TGTGCCAGCAACCCCATCGCCCTGGTCACAGATACGCAGTATTTT. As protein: CASNPIALVTDTQYF.

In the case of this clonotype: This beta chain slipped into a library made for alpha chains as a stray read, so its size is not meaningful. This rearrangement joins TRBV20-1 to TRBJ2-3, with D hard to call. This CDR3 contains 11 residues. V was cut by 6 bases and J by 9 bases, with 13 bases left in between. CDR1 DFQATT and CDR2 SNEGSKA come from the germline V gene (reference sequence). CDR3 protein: CSAQPRETQYF. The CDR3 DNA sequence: TGCAGTGCGCAGCCCCGTGAGACGCAGTATTTT.

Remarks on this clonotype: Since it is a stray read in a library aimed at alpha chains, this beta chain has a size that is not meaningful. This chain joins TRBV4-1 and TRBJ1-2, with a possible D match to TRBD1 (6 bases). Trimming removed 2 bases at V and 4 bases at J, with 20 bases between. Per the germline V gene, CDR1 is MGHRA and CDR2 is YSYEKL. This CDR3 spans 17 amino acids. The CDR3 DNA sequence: TGCGCCAGCAGCCAAACCTTTGCGGGGGGCAACTTCTATGGCTACACCTTC. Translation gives CASSQTFAGGNFYGYTF.

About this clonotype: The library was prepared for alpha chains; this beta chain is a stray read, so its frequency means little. CDR3 region: CSAQHRDENYGYTF. CDR3 sequence (DNA): TGCAGTGCTCAACACCGGGACGAGAACTATGGCTACACCTTC. The chain carries TRBV20-1 and TRBJ1-2, with D maybe TRBD1 (5 bases). The CDR3 sequence is 14 residues long. Deletions cut 5 bases from V and 2 bases from J, with 15 bases between. CDR1 is DFQATT and CDR2 is SNEGSKA in the germline V gene (reference sequence).

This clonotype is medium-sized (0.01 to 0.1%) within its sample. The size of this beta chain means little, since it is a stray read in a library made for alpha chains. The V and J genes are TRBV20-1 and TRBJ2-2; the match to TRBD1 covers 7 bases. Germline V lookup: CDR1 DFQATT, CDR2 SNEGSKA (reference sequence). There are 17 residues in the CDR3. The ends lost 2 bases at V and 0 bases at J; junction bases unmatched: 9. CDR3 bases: TGCAGTGCTAGAATACCCGACAGGGCCGCGAACACCGGGGAGCTGTTTTTT. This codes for CSARIPDRAANTGELFF.

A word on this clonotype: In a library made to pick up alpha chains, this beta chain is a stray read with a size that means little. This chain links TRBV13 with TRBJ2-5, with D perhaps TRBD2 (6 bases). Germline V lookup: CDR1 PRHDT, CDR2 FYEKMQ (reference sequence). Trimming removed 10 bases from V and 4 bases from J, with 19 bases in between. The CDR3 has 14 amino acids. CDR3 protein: CATAPGLKRETQYF. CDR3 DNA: TGTGCCACAGCCCCCGGACTAAAAAGAGAGACCCAGTACTTC.

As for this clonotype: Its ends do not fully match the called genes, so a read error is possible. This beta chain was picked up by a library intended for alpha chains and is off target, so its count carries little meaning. The CDR3: CASSLGLAGDNERFF. The CDR3 DNA reads as TGTGCCAGCAGCTTAGGCCTAGCGGGGGACAATGAGCGGTTCTTC. The V call is TRBV7-9, the J call TRBJ2-1; 10 bases line up with TRBD2. The CDR3 runs 15 residues. Germline V gene sequence: CDR1 SEHNR, CDR2 FQNEAQ (reference sequence).